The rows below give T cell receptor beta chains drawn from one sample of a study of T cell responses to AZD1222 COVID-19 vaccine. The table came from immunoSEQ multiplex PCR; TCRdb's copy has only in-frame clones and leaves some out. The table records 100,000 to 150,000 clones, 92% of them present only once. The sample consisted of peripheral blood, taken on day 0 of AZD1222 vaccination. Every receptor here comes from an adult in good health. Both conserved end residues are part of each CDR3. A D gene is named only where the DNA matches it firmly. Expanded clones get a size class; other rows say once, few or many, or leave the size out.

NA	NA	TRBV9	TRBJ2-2	TGTGCCAGCAGCGTGGACCCGAACACCGGGGAGCTGTTTTTT	CASSVDPNTGELFF
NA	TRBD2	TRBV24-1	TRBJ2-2	TGTGCCACCAGTGATTTAGTGGCTAGCGGCGGGGAGCTGTTTTTT	CATSDLVASGGELFF
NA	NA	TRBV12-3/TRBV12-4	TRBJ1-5	TGTGCCAGCAGTCCCCAGGGTAATCAGCCCCAGCATTTT	CASSPQGNQPQHF
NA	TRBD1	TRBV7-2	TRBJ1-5	TGTGCCAGCAGCCCCGGACAGGGGGTAGGGCCCCAGCATTTT	CASSPGQGVGPQHF
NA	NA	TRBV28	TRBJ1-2	TGTGCCAGCGGAACGTGGGGGGGTGCTAACTATGGCTACACCTTC	CASGTWGGANYGYTF
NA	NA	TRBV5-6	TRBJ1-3	TGTGCCAGCAGCTTGCCAGGGGGAAACACCATATATTTT	CASSLPGGNTIYF
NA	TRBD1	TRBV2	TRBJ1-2	TGTGCCAGCAGTGACAGGGGGGCTGGGTATGGCTACACCTTC	CASSDRGAGYGYTF
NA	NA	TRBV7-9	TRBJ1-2	TGTGCCAGCAGCCAACGGGACTTTTATGGCTACACCTTC	CASSQRDFYGYTF
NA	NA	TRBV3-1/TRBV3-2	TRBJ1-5	TGTGCCAGCAGCCAAAGGAGCAATCAGCCCCAGCATTTT	CASSQRSNQPQHF
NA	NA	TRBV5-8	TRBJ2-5	TGTGCCAGCAGCTTTGGTCTCCCACGGGATGAGACCCAGTACTTC	CASSFGLPRDETQYF
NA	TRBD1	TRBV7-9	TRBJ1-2	TGTGCCAGCAGCTTCTGGACAGGGGGCTACTATGGCTACACCTTC	CASSFWTGGYYGYTF
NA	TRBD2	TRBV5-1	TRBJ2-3	TGCGCCAGCAGCTTAGGACTAGCGGGGGTTCAAGATACGCAGTATTTT	CASSLGLAGVQDTQYF
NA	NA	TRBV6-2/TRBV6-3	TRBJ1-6	TGTGCCAGCAGTTACAGGGATAATTCACCCCTCCACTTT	CASSYRDNSPLHF
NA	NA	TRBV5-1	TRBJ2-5	TGCGCCAGCAGGTCAGGGGTTGAGTGGGAGACCCAGTACTTC	CASRSGVEWETQYF
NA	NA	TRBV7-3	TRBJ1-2	TGTGCCAGCAGCTTAGGAGGGACAAAAGCTAACTATGGCTACACCTTC	CASSLGGTKANYGYTF
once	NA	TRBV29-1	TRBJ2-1	TGCAGCTCGGGGACGAGAAATGAGCAGTTCTTC	CSSGTRNEQFF
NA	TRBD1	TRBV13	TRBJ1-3	TGTGCCAGCAGCTTATTGGGACAGGGCACTGGAAACACCATATATTTT	CASSLLGQGTGNTIYF
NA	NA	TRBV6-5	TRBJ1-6	TGTGCCAGTAGGGCCTTGGCGGGATCACCCCTCCACTTT	CASRALAGSPLHF
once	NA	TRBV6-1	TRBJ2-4	TGTGCCAGCAGTGAGGTGGGCGGGTGGCGAAACATTCAGTACTTC	CASSEVGGWRNIQYF
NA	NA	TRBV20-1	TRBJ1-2	TGCAGTGCTAGTGGTGGCTCGGGGGATTATGGCTACACCTTC	CSASGGSGDYGYTF
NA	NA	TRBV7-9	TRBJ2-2	TGTGCCAGCAGCTTAGCAAGGCTAGCTTTCCCTACCTTGACCGGGGAGCTGTTTTTT	CASSLARLAFPTLTGELFF
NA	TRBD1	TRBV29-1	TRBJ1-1	TGCAGCGGGGGGACAGAGTACACTGAAGCTTTCTTT	CSGGTEYTEAFF
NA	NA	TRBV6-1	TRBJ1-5	TGTGCCAGCAGTGAAGAGGGTGGTGGCAATCAGCCCCAGCATTTT	CASSEEGGGNQPQHF
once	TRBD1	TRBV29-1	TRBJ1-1	TGCAGCGTTACGGGGCGGACAGGGAACACTGAAGCTTTCTTT	CSVTGRTGNTEAFF
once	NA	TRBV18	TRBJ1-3	TGTGCCAGCTCCCTTTCAGAGGGCACTGGAAACACCATATATTTT	CASSLSEGTGNTIYF
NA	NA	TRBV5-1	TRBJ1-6	TGCGCCAGCAGCTTGTCCCTGAATTCACCCCTCCACTTT	CASSLSLNSPLHF
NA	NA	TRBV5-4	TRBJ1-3	TGTGCCAGCAGCCCCGGTATGGGGCTCTCTGGAAACACCATATATTTT	CASSPGMGLSGNTIYF
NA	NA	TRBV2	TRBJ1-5	TGTGCCAGCAGTGAGCGAGACGGAGAAACCAATCAGCCCCAGCATTTT	CASSERDGETNQPQHF
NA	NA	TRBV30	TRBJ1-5	TGTGCCTGGGCCACGGGGGGAGATCAGCCCCAGCATTTT	CAWATGGDQPQHF
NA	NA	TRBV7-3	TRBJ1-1	TGTGCCAGCAGCTCCGGGGCCGGCACTGAAGCTTTCTTT	CASSSGAGTEAFF
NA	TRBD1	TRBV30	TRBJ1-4	TGTGCCTGGAGTGGGACAGGGTCGGGTGAAAAACTGTTTTTT	CAWSGTGSGEKLFF
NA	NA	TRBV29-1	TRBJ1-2	TGCAGCGTCGATGACAGGCCCCATGGCTACACCTTC	CSVDDRPHGYTF
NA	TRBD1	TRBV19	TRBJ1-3	TGTGCCAGTAGCCCTCGCGGGACAGGGCGAGGAAACACCATATATTTT	CASSPRGTGRGNTIYF
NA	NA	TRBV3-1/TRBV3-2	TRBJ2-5	TGTGCCAGCAGCCAAGGTTGGATCGGAGAGACCCAGTACTTC	CASSQGWIGETQYF
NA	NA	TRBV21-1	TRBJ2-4	TGTGCCAGCAGCAGAGGTGACGGTGTAGCCAAAAACATTCAGTACTTC	CASSRGDGVAKNIQYF
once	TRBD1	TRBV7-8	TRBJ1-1	TGTGCCAGCAGCGCGGGACAGCCCTTCACTGAAGCTTTCTTT	CASSAGQPFTEAFF
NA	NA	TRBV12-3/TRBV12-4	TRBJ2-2	TGTGCCAGCAGACTATCCGGGGAGCTGTTTTTT	CASRLSGELFF
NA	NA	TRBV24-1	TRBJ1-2	TGTGCCACCAGTGATCCATCGACCCCAGGTGAGAACTATGGCTACACCTTC	CATSDPSTPGENYGYTF
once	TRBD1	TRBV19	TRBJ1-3	TGTGCCCGCAACCGGGGGCAGGGGGCTGGAAACACCATATATTTT	CARNRGQGAGNTIYF
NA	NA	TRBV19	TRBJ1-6	TGTGCCAGTAGTGTCCCCCCGGAGGGGCGCGGGAATTCACCCCTCCACTTT	CASSVPPEGRGNSPLHF
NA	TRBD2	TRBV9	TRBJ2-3	TGTGCCAGCAGCGTAGCCGAACTAGCGGGAGAGCCGCATCGCAGCACAGATACGCAGTATTTT	CASSVAELAGEPHRSTDTQYF
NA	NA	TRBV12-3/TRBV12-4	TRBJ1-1	TGTGCCAGCACTCCCTCCGCGGCCACTGAAGCTTTCTTT	CASTPSAATEAFF
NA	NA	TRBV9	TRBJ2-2	TGTGCCAGCAGCGTAGGCCGGGCGGGGACCGGGGAGCTGTTTTTT	CASSVGRAGTGELFF
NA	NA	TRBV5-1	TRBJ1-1	TGCGCCAGCAGCTTGGGAAGGTTGGCGGGTAACACTGAAGCTTTCTTT	CASSLGRLAGNTEAFF
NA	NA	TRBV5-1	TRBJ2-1	TGCGCCAGCAGCTTAGGGCAGCTTAGCTCCTACAATGAGCAGTTCTTC	CASSLGQLSSYNEQFF
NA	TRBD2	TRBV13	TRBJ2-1	TGTGCCAGCAGCCCCCCGGGACTAGCGGGAAACAATGAGCAGTTCTTC	CASSPPGLAGNNEQFF